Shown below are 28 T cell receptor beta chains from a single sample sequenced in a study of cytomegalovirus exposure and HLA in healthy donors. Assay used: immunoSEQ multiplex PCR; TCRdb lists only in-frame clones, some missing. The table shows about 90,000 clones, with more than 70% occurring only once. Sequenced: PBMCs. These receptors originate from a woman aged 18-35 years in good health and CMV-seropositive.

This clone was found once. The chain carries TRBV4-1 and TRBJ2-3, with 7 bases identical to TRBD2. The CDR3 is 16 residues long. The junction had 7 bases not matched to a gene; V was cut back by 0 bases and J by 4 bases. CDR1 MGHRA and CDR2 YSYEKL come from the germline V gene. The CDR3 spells CASSQDGRGRADTQYF. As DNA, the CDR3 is TGCGCCAGCAGCCAAGACGGGCGAGGGAGGGCAGATACGCAGTATTTT.

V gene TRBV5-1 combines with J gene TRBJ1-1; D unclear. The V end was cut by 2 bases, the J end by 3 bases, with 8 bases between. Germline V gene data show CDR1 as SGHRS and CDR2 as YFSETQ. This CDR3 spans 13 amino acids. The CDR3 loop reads CASSFSYDTEAFF. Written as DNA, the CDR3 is TGCGCCAGCAGCTTCTCGTATGACACTGAAGCTTTCTTT.

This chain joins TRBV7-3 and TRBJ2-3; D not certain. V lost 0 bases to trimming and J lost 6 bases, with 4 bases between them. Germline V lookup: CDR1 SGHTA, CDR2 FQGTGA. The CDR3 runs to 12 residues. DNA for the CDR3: TGTGCCAGCAGCTTAACGCGCGATACGCAGTATTTT. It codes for CASSLTRDTQYF.

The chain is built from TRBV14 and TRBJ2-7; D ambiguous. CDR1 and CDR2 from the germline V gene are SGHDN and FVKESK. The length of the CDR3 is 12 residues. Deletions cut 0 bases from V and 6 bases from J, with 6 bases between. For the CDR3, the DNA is TGTGCCAGCAGCCAAGAACACGTCGAGCAGTACTTC. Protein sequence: CASSQEHVEQYF. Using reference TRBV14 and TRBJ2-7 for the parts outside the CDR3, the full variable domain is EAGVTQFPSHSVIEKGQTVTLRCDPISGHDNLYWYRRVMGKEIKFLLHFVKESKQDESGMPNNRFLAERTGGTYSTLKVQPAELEDSGVYFCASSQEHVEQYFGPGTRLTVT.

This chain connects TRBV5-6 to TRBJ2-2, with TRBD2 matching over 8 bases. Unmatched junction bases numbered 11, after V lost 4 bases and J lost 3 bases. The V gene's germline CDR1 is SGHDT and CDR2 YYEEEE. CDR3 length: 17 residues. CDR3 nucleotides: TGTGCCAGCAGCGCCTTAGCGGGGAATAAAGACACCGGGGAGCTGTTTTTT. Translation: CASSALAGNKDTGELFF.

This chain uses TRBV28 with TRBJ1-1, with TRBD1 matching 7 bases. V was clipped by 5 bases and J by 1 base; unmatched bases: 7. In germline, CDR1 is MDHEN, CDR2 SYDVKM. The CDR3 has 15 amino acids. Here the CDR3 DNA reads TGTGCCAGCAGTCCCCAGGGACAGCCGAACACTGAAGCTTTCTTT. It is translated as CASSPQGQPNTEAFF.

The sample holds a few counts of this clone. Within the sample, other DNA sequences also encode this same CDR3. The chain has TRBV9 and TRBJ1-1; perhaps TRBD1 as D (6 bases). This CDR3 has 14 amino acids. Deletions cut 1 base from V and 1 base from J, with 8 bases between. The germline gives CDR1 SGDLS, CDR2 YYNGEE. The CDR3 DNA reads TGTGCCAGCAGCGTACAGGGGACGAACACTGAAGCTTTCTTT. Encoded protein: CASSVQGTNTEAFF.

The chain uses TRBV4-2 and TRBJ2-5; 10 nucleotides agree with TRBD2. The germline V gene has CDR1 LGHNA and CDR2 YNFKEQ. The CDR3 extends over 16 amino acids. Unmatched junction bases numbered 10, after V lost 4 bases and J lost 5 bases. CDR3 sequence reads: CASSPSSLAGHETQYF. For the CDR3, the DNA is TGTGCCAGCAGCCCGTCCTCACTAGCGGGACACGAGACCCAGTACTTC.

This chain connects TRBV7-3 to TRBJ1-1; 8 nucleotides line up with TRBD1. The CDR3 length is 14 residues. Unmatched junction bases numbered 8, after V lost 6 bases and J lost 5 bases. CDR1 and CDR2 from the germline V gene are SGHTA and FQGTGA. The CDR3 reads CASRDREAGTEAFF. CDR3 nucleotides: TGTGCCAGCAGGGACAGGGAGGCAGGTACTGAAGCTTTCTTT. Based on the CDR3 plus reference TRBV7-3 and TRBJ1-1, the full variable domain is GAGVSQTPSNKVTEKGKYVELRCDPISGHTALYWYRQSLGQGPEFLIYFQGTGAADDSGLPNDRFFAVRPEGSVSTLKIQRTERGDSAVYLCASRDREAGTEAFFGQGTRLTVV.

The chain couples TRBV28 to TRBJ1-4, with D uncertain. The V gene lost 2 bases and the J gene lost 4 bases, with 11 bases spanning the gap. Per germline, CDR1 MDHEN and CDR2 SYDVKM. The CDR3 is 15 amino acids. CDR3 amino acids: CASSLESGVNEKLFF. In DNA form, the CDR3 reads TGTGCCAGCAGTTTAGAGTCCGGGGTTAATGAAAAACTGTTTTTT.

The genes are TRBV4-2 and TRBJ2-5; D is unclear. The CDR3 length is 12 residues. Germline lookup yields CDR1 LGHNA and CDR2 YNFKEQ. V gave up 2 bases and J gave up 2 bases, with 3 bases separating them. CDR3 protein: CASSQLQETQYF. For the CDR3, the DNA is TGTGCCAGCAGCCAACTACAAGAGACCCAGTACTTC.

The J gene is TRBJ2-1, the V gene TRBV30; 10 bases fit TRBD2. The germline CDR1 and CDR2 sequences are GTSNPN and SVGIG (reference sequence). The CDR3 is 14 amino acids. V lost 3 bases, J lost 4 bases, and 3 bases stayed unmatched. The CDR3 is CAWRGTSVYNEQFF. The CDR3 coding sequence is TGTGCCTGGAGGGGGACTAGCGTTTACAATGAGCAGTTCTTC.

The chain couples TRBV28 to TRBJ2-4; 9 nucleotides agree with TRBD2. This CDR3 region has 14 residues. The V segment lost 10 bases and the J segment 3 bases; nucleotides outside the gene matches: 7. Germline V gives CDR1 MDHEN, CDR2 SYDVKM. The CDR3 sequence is CATNSGGVKNIQYF. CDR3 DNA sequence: TGTGCCACCAATAGCGGGGGAGTCAAAAACATTCAGTACTTC.

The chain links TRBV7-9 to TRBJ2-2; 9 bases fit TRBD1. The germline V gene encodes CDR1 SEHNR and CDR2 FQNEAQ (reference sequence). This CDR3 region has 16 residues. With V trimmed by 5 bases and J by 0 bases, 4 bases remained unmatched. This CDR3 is CASSRDRGTNTGELFF. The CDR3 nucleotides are TGTGCCAGCAGCCGCGACAGGGGGACGAACACCGGGGAGCTGTTTTTT. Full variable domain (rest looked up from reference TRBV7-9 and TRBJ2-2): DTGVSQNPRHKITKRGQNVTFRCDPISEHNRLYWYRQTLGQGPEFLTYFQNEAQLEKSRLLSDRFSAERPKGSFSTLEIQRTEQGDSAMYLCASSRDRGTNTGELFFGEGSRLTVL.

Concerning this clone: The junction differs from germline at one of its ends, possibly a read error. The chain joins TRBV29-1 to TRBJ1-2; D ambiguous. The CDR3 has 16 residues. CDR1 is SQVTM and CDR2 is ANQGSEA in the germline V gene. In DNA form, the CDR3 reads TGCAGCGTTGAAGCGATGGGTATGGTACCGAACTATGACTACACCTTC. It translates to CSVEAMGMVPNYDYTF.

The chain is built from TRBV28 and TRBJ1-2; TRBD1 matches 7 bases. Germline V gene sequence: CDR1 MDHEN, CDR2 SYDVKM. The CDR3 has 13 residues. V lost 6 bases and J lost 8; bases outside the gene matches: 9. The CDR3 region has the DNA TGTGCCAGCAGGGGAACAGGGGACCGCGGCTACACCTTC. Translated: CASRGTGDRGYTF.

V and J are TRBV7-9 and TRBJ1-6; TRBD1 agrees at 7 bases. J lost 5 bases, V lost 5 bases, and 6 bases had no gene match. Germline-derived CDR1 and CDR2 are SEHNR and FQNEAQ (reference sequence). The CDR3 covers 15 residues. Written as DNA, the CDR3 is TGTGCCAGCAGCACCCCGGGACAGCATAATTCACCCCTCCACTTT. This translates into CASSTPGQHNSPLHF. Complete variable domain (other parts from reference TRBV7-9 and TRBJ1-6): DTGVSQNPRHKITKRGQNVTFRCDPISEHNRLYWYRQTLGQGPEFLTYFQNEAQLEKSRLLSDRFSAERPKGSFSTLEIQRTEQGDSAMYLCASSTPGQHNSPLHFGNGTRLTVT.

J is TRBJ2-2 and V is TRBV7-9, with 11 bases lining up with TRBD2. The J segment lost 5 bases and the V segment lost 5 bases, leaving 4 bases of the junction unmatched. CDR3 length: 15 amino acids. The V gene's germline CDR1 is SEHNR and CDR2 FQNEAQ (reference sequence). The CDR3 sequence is CASSGRLAGTGELFF. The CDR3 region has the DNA TGTGCCAGCAGCGGACGACTAGCGGGGACCGGGGAGCTGTTTTTT.

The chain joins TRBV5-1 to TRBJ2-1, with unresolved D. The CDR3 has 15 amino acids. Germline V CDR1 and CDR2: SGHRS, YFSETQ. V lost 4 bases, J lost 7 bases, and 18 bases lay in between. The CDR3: CASSLPPFPGNEQFF. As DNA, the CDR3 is TGCGCCAGCAGCCTCCCTCCTTTCCCGGGTAATGAGCAGTTCTTC.

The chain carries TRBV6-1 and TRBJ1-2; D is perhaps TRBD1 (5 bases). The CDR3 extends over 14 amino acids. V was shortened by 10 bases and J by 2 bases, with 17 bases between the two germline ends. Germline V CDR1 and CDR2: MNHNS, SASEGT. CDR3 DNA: TGTGCCACCTCGTTTGAGACAGAAAACTATGGCTACACCTTC. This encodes CATSFETENYGYTF.

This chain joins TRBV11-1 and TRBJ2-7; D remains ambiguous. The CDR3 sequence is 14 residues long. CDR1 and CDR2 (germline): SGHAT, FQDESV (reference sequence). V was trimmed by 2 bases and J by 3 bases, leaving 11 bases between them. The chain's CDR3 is CASSLLQTNYEQYF. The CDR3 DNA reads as TGTGCCAGCAGCTTACTACAGACAAACTACGAGCAGTACTTC.

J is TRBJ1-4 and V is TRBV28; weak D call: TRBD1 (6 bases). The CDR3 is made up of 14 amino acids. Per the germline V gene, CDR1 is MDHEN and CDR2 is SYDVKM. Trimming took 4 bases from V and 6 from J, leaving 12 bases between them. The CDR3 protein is CASSYRVGDEKLFF. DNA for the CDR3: TGTGCCAGCAGTTACAGGGTTGGGGATGAAAAACTGTTTTTT.

Here the CDR3 reads CASSPLSYEQYF. In nucleotides, the CDR3 is TGTGCCAGCAGCCCCTTGTCCTACGAGCAGTACTTC. J is TRBJ2-7 and V is TRBV2; D unclear. V lost 6 bases to trimming and J lost 1 base, with 7 bases between them. This CDR3 region has 12 residues. Germline-derived CDR1 and CDR2 are SNHLY and FYNNEI. The full variable domain, in which reference TRBV2 and TRBJ2-7 provide the parts outside the CDR3, is EPEVTQTPSHQVTQMGQEVILRCVPISNHLYFYWYRQILGQKVEFLVSFYNNEISEKSEIFDDQFSVERPDGSNFTLKIRSTKLEDSAMYFCASSPLSYEQYFGPGTRLTVT.

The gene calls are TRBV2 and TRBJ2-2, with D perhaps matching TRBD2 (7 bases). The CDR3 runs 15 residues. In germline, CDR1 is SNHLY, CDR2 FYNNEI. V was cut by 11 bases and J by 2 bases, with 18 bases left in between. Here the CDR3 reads CAGNGGARNTGELFF. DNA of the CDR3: TGTGCCGGGAATGGGGGGGCGCGTAACACCGGGGAGCTGTTTTTT.

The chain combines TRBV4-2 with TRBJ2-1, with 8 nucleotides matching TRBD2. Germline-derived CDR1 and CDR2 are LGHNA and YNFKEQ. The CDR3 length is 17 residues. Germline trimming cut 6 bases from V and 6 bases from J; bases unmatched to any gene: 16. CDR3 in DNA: TGTGCCAGCAGTAAAGTCAGCGGCGGGGGGATATTCAATGAGCAGTTCTTC. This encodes CASSKVSGGGIFNEQFF.

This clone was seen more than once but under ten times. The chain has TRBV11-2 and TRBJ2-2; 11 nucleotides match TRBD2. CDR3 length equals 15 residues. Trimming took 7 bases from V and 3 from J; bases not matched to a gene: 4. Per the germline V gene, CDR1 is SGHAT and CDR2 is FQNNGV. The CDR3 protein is CASTPSGGYTGELFF. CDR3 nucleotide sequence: TGTGCCAGCACCCCTAGCGGGGGGTACACCGGGGAGCTGTTTTTT.

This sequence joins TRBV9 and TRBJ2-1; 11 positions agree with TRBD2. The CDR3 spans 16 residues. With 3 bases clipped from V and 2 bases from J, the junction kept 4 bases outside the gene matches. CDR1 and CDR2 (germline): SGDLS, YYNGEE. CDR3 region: CASSGVSGGAYNEQFF. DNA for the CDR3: TGTGCCAGCAGCGGAGTTAGCGGGGGGGCCTACAATGAGCAGTTCTTC.

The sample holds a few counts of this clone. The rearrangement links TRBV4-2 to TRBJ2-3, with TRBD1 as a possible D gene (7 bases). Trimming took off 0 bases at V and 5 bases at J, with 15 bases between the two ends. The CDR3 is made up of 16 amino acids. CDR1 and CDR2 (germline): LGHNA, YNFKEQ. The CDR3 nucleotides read TGTGCCAGCAGCCAAGATAGGGCCAGGGGGGTAGATACGCAGTATTTT. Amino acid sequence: CASSQDRARGVDTQYF.